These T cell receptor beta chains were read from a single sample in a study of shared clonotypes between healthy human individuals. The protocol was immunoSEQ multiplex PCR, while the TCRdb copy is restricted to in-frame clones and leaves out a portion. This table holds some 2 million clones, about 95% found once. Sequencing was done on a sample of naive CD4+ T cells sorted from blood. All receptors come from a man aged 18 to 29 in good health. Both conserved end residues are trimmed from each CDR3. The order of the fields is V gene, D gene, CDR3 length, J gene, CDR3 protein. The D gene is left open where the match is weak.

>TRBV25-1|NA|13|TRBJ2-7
ASSAAGTGSYEQY
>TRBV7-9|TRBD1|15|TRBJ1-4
ASSPSRDRAKNEKLF
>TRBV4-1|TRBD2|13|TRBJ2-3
ASSQVGLVTDTQY
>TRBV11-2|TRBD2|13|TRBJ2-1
ASSQGLAGTYEQF
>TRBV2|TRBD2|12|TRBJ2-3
ASSPGLRTDTQY
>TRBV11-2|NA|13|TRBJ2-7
ASSLEAGFPYEQY
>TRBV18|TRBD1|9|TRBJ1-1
ASSLQGRTF
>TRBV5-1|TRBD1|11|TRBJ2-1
ASSPGQNNEQF
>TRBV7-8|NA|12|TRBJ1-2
ASSSSIGSYGYT
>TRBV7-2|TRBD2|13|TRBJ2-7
ASSSAGTSGYEQY
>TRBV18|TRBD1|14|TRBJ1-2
ASSPPTGGANYGYT
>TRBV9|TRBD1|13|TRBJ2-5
ASSPRTGNQETQY
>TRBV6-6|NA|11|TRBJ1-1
ASSYPGFTEAF
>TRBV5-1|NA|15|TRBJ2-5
ASSSRGALVGQETQY
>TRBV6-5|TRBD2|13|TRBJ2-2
ASRWLAGNTGELF
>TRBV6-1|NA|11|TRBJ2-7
ASSAGISYEQY
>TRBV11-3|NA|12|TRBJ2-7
ASSPLGRTYEQY
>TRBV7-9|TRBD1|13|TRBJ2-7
ASSVGDSLFAEQY
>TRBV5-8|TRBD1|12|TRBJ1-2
ASSLAGQNYGYT
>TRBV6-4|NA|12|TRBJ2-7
ASSADRSSYEQY
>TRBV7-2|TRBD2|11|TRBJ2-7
ASSFGLAEAAY
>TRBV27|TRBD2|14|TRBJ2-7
ASSSWTSGGAFEQY
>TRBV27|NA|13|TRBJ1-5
ASSLIPDSNQPQH
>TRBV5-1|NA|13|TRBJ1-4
ASSLSSATNEKLF
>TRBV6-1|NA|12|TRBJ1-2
ASRPMTGAYGYT
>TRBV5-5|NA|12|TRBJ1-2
ASSLEDSSYGYT
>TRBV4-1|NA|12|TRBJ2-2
ASSQVADTGELF
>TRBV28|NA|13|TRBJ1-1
ASSLSGSIGTEAF
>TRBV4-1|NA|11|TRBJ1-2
ASSQVPGRGYT
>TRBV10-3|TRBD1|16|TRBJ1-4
AISESGDRYATNEKLF
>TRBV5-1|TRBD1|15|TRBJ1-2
ASSLDPDRASNYGYT
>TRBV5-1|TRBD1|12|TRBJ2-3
ASSSGQGTDTQY
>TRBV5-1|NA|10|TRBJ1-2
ASSLAGYGYT
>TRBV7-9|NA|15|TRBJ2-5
ASSLDAGLGGLGTQY
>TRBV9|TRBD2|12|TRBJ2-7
ASSVSSGGGEQY
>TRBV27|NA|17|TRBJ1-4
ASSLSWGRGTQTNEKLF
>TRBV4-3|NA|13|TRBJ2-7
ASSQVERCPYEQY
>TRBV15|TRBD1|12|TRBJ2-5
ATSTGGNQETQY
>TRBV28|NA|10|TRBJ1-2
ASSGGSYGYT
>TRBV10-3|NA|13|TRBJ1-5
AISESGGSNQPQH
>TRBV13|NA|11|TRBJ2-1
ASSLRTVNEQF
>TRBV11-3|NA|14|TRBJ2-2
ASSLLSAANTGELF
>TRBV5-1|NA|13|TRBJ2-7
ASSPVNGPSYEQY
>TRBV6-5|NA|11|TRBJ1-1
ASSPAPNTEAF
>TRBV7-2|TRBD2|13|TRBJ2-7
ASSLEAGGPGQQY
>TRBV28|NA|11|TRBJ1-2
ASSLRVNYGYT
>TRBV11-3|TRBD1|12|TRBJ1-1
ASNAGTVNTEAF
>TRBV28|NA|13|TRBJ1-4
ASSPRTATNEKLF
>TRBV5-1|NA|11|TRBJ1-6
ASSLQDNSPLH
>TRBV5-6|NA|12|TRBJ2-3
ASSLRGVTDTQY
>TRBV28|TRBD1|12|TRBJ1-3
ASREDRAGNTIY
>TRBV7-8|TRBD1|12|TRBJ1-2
ASSLSSGGAGYT
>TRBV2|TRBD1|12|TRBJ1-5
ASSEVTGVQPQH
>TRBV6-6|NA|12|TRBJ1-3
ASSNRVSGNTIY
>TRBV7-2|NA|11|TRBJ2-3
ASSLGATDTQY
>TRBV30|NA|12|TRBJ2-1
AWSKRTLVDEQF
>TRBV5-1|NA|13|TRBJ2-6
ASSGGSSGANVLT
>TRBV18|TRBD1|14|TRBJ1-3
ASSPQGQGAGNTIY
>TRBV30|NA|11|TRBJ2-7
AWSVFLLGEQY